This T cell receptor (beta chain) is from a study of cytomegalovirus exposure and HLA in healthy donors. The PCR ran on 60 Vbeta and 13 Jbeta primers. The data were produced by immunoSEQ multiplex PCR, yet TCRdb's version contains in-frame clones alone and is incomplete. The sample has about 94,000 clones, more than 65% seen once. V gave up 2 bases and J gave up 0 bases, with 6 bases separating them. Per germline, CDR1 MDHEN and CDR2 SYDVKM. The CDR3 totals 14 residues. This TCR derives from a human donor in good health. The V and J genes are TRBV28 and TRBJ2-3; D is unclear. The sample comprised PBMCs. The CDR3 loop reads CASSLRSSTDTQYF. The CDR3 DNA sequence: TGTGCCAGCAGTTTACGGTCTAGCACAGATACGCAGTATTTT.